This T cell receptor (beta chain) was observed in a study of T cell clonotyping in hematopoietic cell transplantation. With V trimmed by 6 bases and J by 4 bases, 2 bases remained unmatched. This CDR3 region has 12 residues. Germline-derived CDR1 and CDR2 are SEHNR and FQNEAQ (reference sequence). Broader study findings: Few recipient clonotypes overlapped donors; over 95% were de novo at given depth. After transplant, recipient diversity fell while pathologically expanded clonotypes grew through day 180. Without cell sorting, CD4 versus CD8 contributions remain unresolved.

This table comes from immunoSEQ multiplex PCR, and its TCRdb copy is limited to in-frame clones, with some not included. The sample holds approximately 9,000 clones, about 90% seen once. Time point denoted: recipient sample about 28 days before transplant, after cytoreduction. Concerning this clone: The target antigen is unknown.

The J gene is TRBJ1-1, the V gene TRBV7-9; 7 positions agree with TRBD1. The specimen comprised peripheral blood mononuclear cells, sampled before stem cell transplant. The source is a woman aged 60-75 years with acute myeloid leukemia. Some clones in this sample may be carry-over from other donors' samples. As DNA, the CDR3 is TGTGCCAGCAGTCCAGGGGGCACTGAAGCTTTCTTT. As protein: CASSPGGTEAFF.